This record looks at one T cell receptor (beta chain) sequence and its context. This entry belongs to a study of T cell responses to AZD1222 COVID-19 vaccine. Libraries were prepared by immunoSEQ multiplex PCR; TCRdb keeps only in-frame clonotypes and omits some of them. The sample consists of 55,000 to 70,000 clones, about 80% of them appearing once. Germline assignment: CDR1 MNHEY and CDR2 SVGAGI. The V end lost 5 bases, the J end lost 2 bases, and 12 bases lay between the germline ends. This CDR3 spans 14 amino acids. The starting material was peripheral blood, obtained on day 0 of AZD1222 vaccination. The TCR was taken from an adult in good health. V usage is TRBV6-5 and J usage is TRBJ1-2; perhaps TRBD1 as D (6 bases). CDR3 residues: CASSTGITNYGYTF. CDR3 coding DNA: TGTGCCAGCAGTACAGGGATCACCAACTATGGCTACACCTTC.